These 19 T cell receptor beta chains were sequenced from one sample in a study of T cell clonality in common variable immunodeficiency. Generated by immunoSEQ multiplex PCR, the TCRdb table keeps only in-frame clones and is missing some. Recorded here are 40,000 to 55,000 clones, none singletons. The sequenced sample consisted of peripheral blood mononuclear cells. These receptors originate from a person aged 18 to 69 in good health.

This clone came up many times. The read falls 3 residues short of the CDR3 end, and the missing part is taken from the germline J gene. V and J are TRBV10-3 and TRBJ2-3; 10 bases map to TRBD1. The CDR3 has 14 residues. Germline V gene lookup returns CDR1 ENHRY and CDR2 SYGVKD. The DNA read from the CDR3 is TGTGCCATCAGTGAAGGGACAGGGGTGGAGACG. It translates to CAISEGTGVET. From start to end, the CDR3 is CAISEGTGVETQYF.

This clone was recorded many times. Coverage ceases 3 residues before the CDR3 finishes, and the germline J gene fills in the end. The chain couples TRBV7-2 to TRBJ1-2, with 8 bases matching TRBD1. This CDR3 comprises 14 residues. CDR1 is SGHTA and CDR2 is FQGNSA in the germline V gene. Incomplete CDR3 DNA: TGTGCCAGCAGCTCCGGGACAGGCCAGGAGGGC. Translated: CASSSGTGQEG. In full, the CDR3 reads CASSSGTGQEGYTF.

This clone was found many times. The CDR3 extends 3 residues past the end of the read, so its final part is completed from the germline J gene. The chain uses TRBV5-1 and TRBJ1-6; the D is unclear. Germline V gene data show CDR1 as SGHRS and CDR2 as YFSETQ. The CDR3 is 16 amino acids. The ends were cut back, 1 base at V and 3 bases at J, with 11 bases in the middle. The CDR3 is CASSLQGPFYNSPLHF. Partial CDR3 DNA: TGCGCCAGCAGCTTGCAAGGGCCTTTCTATAATTCACCC.

This clone was recorded a few times. The observed sequence ends 3 residues before the CDR3 terminus, with the missing tail filled in from the germline J gene. This chain joins TRBV5-6 and TRBJ1-5, with D possibly matching TRBD1 (6 bases). Between the trimmed V and J ends, which lost 4 bases and 8 bases, there was a span of 16 bases. The germline V gene has CDR1 SGHDT and CDR2 YYEEEE. The CDR3 consists of 14 residues. CDR3 sequence: CASSLDRLQEPQHF. The CDR3 DNA, read in part, is TGTGCCAGCAGCCTGGACAGATTACAAGAGCCC.

Many counts were recorded for this clone. The CDR3 end is not reached by the read, which stops 3 residues before it; the germline J gene fills it in. The J gene is TRBJ2-1, the V gene TRBV18, with a tentative D call TRBD2 (6 bases). The length of the CDR3 is 17 residues. Germline assignment: CDR1 KGHSH and CDR2 LQKENI. Between the trimmed V and J ends, which lost 3 bases and 1 base, there was a span of 16 bases. The CDR3 bases that were read are TGTGCCAGCTCACCTCCCCTTCTCGGGACTTCCTACAATGAG. Translation: CASSPPLLGTSYNE. The full CDR3 reads CASSPPLLGTSYNEQFF.

This clone was seen many times. The sequenced fragment ends 3 residues before the CDR3 boundary, so the rest is inferred from the germline J gene. The chain is built from TRBV30 and TRBJ2-5; 9 nucleotides agree with TRBD2. The CDR3 has 15 residues. Germline CDR1 GTSNPN, CDR2 SVGIG (reference sequence). The V gene end was trimmed by 4 bases and the J gene end by 4 bases; junction bases not matched to a gene: 10. The sequenced CDR3 bases are TGTGCCTGGACCTTTGGGACTAGCCCTATAGAGACC. It is translated as CAWTFGTSPIET. The whole CDR3 reads CAWTFGTSPIETQYF. Combining the CDR3 with reference TRBV30 and TRBJ2-5 gives the whole variable domain SQTIHQWPATLVQPVGSPLSLECTVEGTSNPNLYWYRQAAGRGLQLLFYSVGIGQISSEVPQNLSASRPQDRQFILSSKKLLLSDSGFYLCAWTFGTSPIETQYFGPGTRLLVL.

This clone has a handful of counts. Read sequence stops 3 residues before the CDR3 end, and the germline J gene provides the missing end. V usage is TRBV11-2 and J usage is TRBJ2-7; D is undetermined. The CDR3 spans 14 residues. V gave up 0 bases and J gave up 2 bases, with 8 bases separating them. Germline V gene lookup returns CDR1 SGHAT and CDR2 FQNNGV. CDR3 loop: CASSLEGSTYEQYF. The sequenced CDR3 bases are TGTGCCAGCAGCTTAGAAGGCAGTACCTACGAG.

In its sample, this clone was seen many times. Sequence at one end of the junction differs from germline and may be a read error. The sequence runs out 3 residues before the end of the CDR3; the remainder is reconstructed from the germline J gene. J is TRBJ2-7 and V is TRBV4-2, with 10 positions matching TRBD1. Germline V gives CDR1 LGHNA, CDR2 YNFKEQ. This CDR3 region has 17 residues. CDR3 DNA, as far as it was read: TGCGCCAGCAGCCTTCTAGCAGGGACAGGGGACTCCTACGAG. Its protein is CASSLLAGTGDSYE. The CDR3 in its entirety is CASSLLAGTGDSYEQYF.

This clone was found many times. The read terminates 3 residues before the CDR3 end, so the remaining end is supplied by the germline J gene. The chain joins TRBV10-1 to TRBJ1-1; a weak D match, TRBD1 (5 bases). V shed 5 bases and J shed 5 bases, with 12 bases lying between them. Germline V lookup: CDR1 WNHNN, CDR2 SYGVQD (reference sequence). The CDR3 contains 13 residues. The part of the CDR3 DNA that was read is TGCGCCAGCAGTCAGGGAGGAAGAACTGAA. Its translation is CASSQGGRTE. The entire CDR3 protein reads CASSQGGRTEAFF.

The sample holds a few counts of this clone. The read comes to an end 3 residues before the CDR3 does, leaving the germline J gene to fill in the end. This chain connects TRBV6-1 to TRBJ1-5; no reliable D call. Germline V gene data show CDR1 as MNHNS and CDR2 as SASEGT. The CDR3 totals 11 residues. Trimming stripped 3 bases from V and 9 bases from J, with 6 bases between. Partial CDR3 DNA: TGTGCCAGCAGTGACGGCGGGCCC. Translation gives CASSDGGP. The whole CDR3 is CASSDGGPQHF.

At least ten counts were recorded for this clone. The read terminates 3 residues ahead of where the CDR3 ends, so the germline J gene completes it. At the DNA level, this CDR3 is encoded by other sequences in the same sample as well. The gene calls are TRBV19 and TRBJ2-2; D is perhaps TRBD1 (6 bases). This CDR3 spans 15 amino acids. CDR1 is LNHDA and CDR2 is SQIVND in the germline V gene (reference sequence). V was pared by 0 bases and J by 1 base, with 6 bases between. CDR3: CASSIEQGNTGELFF. Partial CDR3 DNA: TGTGCCAGTAGTATAGAACAGGGGAACACCGGGGAG.

This clone was counted at least ten times. The sequenced fragment ends 3 residues before the CDR3 boundary, so the rest is inferred from the germline J gene. V is TRBV6-2 or TRBV6-3 and J is TRBJ1-1; D perhaps matches TRBD1 (5 bases). The V end lost 8 bases, the J end lost 5 bases, and 9 bases lay between the germline ends. The germline gives CDR1 MNHEY, CDR2 SVGEGT. The CDR3 is made up of 11 amino acids. The CDR3 here is CASRGGTEAFF. CDR3 bases read: TGTGCCAGCCGGGGGGGAACTGAA.

This clone was seen many times. The read terminates 3 residues ahead of where the CDR3 ends, so the germline J gene completes it. This chain uses TRBV6-4 with TRBJ2-3; 10 nucleotides align to TRBD2. J lost 4 bases, V lost 3 bases, and 4 bases had no gene match. This CDR3 region has 15 residues. Germline V gives CDR1 MRHNA, CDR2 SNTAGT. CDR3 bases read: TGTGCCAGCAGTGAAAGCGGGGGGGCCCCAGATACG. It specifies CASSESGGAPDT. The whole CDR3 sequence is CASSESGGAPDTQYF.

This clone was picked up a small number of times. The CDR3 extends 3 residues past the end of the read, so its final part is completed from the germline J gene. This chain connects TRBV10-2 to TRBJ1-5; TRBD1 is a possible D gene (5 bases). V lost 5 bases and J 0 bases, leaving 14 bases between the germline ends. The CDR3 is 16 amino acids. Germline CDR1 is WSHSY and CDR2 is SAAADI. CDR3 sequence reads: CASSQGADYSNQPQHF. CDR3 DNA, as far as it was read: TGCGCCAGCAGTCAAGGGGCGGACTATAGCAATCAGCCC.

This clone was seen ten or more times. The read stops 3 residues short of the end of the CDR3; the missing end is completed from the germline J gene. The chain joins TRBV7-2 to TRBJ2-5, with D perhaps matching TRBD1 (5 bases). With 1 base removed from V and 4 bases from J, the gap between germline ends came to 10 bases. Germline CDR1 is SGHTA and CDR2 is FQGNSA. The CDR3 extends over 14 amino acids. CDR3 bases read: TGTGCCAGCAGCTTAGGGATGGGGCGAGAGACC. Amino acids: CASSLGMGRET. The whole CDR3 protein reads CASSLGMGRETQYF.

About this clone: The read terminates 3 residues before the CDR3 end, so the remaining end is supplied by the germline J gene. The chain joins TRBV7-6 to TRBJ1-2, with a weak D call TRBD1 (5 bases). In germline, CDR1 is SGHVS, CDR2 FNYEAQ. There are 17 residues in the CDR3. The CDR3 bases that were read are TGTGCCAGCAGCTTAGGGGTAGGGACTACACGCACAGATACC. Its translation is CASSLGVGTTRTDT. The full-length CDR3 reads as CASSLGVGTTRTDTYTF.

About this clone itself: A much larger clone differs from this one at a single base, so this may be a read error. CDR3 sequence reads: CASSGLAGGPDTYTF. The DNA read from the CDR3 is TGTGCCAGCAGTGGACTAGCGGGGGGGCCAGATACC. The rearrangement joins TRBV6-1 to TRBJ1-2, with D tentatively TRBD1 (6 bases). The read ends 3 residues shy of where the CDR3 ends; the end is completed using the germline J gene. CDR1 is MNHNS, CDR2 SASEGT, per germline. CDR3 length: 15 residues.

In this sample, this clone turned up a few times. The read ends 3 residues early relative to the CDR3; the germline J gene fills the gap. This chain connects TRBV5-1 to TRBJ2-7, with 11 positions matching TRBD2. Per the germline V gene, CDR1 is SGHRS and CDR2 is YFSETQ. This CDR3 region has 15 residues. V shed 2 bases, J shed 3 bases, and the junction held 4 bases outside the gene matches. CDR3 protein: CASSLTSGSNYEQYF. The CDR3 DNA, read in part, is TGCGCCAGCAGCTTAACTAGCGGGAGTAACTACGAG.

This clone came up many times. The CDR3 end lies 3 residues beyond the end of the read and is filled in from the germline J gene. This sequence joins TRBV30 and TRBJ2-7, with D tentatively TRBD1 (5 bases). The CDR3 totals 13 residues. The V gene's germline CDR1 is GTSNPN and CDR2 SVGIG (reference sequence). V shed 2 bases and J shed 5 bases, with 13 bases lying between them. CDR3 protein: CAWSSQGFNEQYF. Partial CDR3 DNA: TGTGCCTGGAGTTCGCAGGGTTTCAACGAG.